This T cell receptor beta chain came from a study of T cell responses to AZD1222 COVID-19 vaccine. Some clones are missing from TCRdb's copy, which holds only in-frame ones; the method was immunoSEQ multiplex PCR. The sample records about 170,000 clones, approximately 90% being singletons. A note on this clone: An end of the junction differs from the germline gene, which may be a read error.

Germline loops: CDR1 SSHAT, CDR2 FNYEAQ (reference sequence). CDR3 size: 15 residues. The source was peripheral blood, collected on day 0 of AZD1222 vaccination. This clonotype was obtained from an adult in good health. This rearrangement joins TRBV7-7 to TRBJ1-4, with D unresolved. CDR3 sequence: CASSPTGRTNEKLFF. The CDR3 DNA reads TGTGCTAGCAGCCCGACCGGGCGAACTAATGAAAAACTGTTTTTT.